This entry lists 21 T cell receptor beta chains sequenced from one sample in a study of T-cell reconstitution after alpha-beta-depleted transplantation in children. A TCRbeta library incorporating unique molecular identifiers was prepared. In TCRdb, the PCR reads were re-called with MiXCR into one record per CDR3 protein. This table has about 400,000 distinct CDR3 sequences, roughly 20% appearing once. The specimen was PBMCs from the stem cell graft donor, collected from the stem cell graft. These receptors were obtained from a human donor who donated a stem cell graft to a child with acute myeloid leukemia.

The genes are TRBV4-1 and TRBJ1-1, with D perhaps TRBD1 (6 bases). The CDR3 has 15 amino acids. V shed 1 base and J shed 0 bases, with 9 bases lying between them. Germline values: CDR1 MGHRA, CDR2 YSYEKL. The CDR3 protein is CASSQGTAVNTEAFF. DNA of the CDR3: TGCGCCAGCAGCCAAGGGACAGCGGTGAACACTGAAGCTTTCTTT.

In regard to this clonotype: It may be a read error: a sequence one base away is much more abundant. The chain uses TRBV20-1 and TRBJ2-4, with a tentative D call TRBD2 (6 bases). There are 12 residues in the CDR3. Germline values: CDR1 DFQATT, CDR2 SNEGSKA (reference sequence). Deletions cut 0 bases from V and 6 bases from J, with 6 bases between. The CDR3 region is CSAREGGNIQYF. As DNA, the CDR3 is TGCAGTGCTAGAGAGGGGGGAAACATTCAGTACTTC.

The V and J genes are TRBV20-1 and TRBJ1-2, with 8 bases that match TRBD1. The CDR3 runs 14 residues. V was pared by 6 bases and J by 8 bases, with 14 bases of the junction left unmatched. Germline V gene lookup returns CDR1 DFQATT and CDR2 SNEGSKA (reference sequence). CDR3: CSARTGPNMWGYTF. The CDR3 DNA reads as TGCAGTGCCCGGACAGGGCCCAATATGTGGGGCTACACCTTC.

The chain links TRBV7-3 to TRBJ2-3, with D possibly matching TRBD2 (6 bases). V lost 5 bases and J 1 base, leaving 19 bases between the germline ends. The CDR3 is 17 residues long. CDR1 SGHTA and CDR2 FQGTGA come from the germline V gene. DNA of the CDR3: TGTGCCAGCAGCCTATCGCCGGGCGGGATTGGCACAGATACGCAGTATTTT. Encoded protein: CASSLSPGGIGTDTQYF.

This clonotype was counted ten times or more. This sequence joins TRBV29-1 and TRBJ2-1; 9 bases line up with TRBD2. The CDR3 totals 16 residues. The trim removed 2 bases at V and 4 bases at J, leaving 9 bases unmatched. Germline values: CDR1 SQVTM, CDR2 ANQGSEA. For the CDR3, the DNA is TGCAGCGTTGAAAAACTAGCGGGTTCCTTTTACAATGAGCAGTTCTTC. Its translation is CSVEKLAGSFYNEQFF.

V and J are TRBV20-1 and TRBJ2-1, with unresolved D. The germline V gene encodes CDR1 DFQATT and CDR2 SNEGSKA (reference sequence). V was shortened by 3 bases and J by 8 bases, with 20 bases between the two germline ends. The CDR3 runs to 15 residues. The CDR3 nucleotides are TGCAGTGCTAGGGGCGCTAGAGGTGCTGGCGATGAGCAGTTCTTC. Translated: CSARGARGAGDEQFF.

The V call is TRBV12-3 or TRBV12-4, the J call TRBJ2-7, with D tentatively TRBD1 (5 bases). Trimming took 1 base from V and 5 from J, leaving 15 bases between them. This CDR3 has 15 residues. The CDR3 region is CASSLDRGRVNEQYF. CDR3 in DNA: TGTGCCAGCAGTTTAGATAGGGGCAGGGTCAACGAGCAGTACTTC.

The CDR3 is CASSEVPAYEQYF. CDR3 bases: TGTGCCAGCAGTGAAGTCCCCGCCTACGAGCAGTACTTC. J is TRBJ2-7 and V is TRBV2; D is uncertain. The CDR3 runs to 13 residues. Germline loops: CDR1 SNHLY, CDR2 FYNNEI. Trimming shortened V by 1 base and J by 2 bases, and 6 bases separated the two germline ends.

This chain joins TRBV9 and TRBJ1-1, with no clear D. The CDR3 contains 13 residues. The germline V gene encodes CDR1 SGDLS and CDR2 YYNGEE. V gave up 0 bases and J gave up 2 bases, with 5 bases separating them. In DNA, the CDR3 is TGTGCCAGCAGCGTAGGGAGTAACACTGAAGCTTTCTTT. It is translated as CASSVGSNTEAFF.

There are a few counts of this clonotype. This chain connects TRBV24-1 to TRBJ2-1; 13 positions agree with TRBD2. This CDR3 is 16 amino acids long. CDR1 is KGHDR, CDR2 SFDVKD, per germline. J gave up 2 bases and V 7 bases, and 4 bases lay outside the gene matches. The CDR3 bases are TGTGCCACCAGAAAACTAGCGGGAGGGCCCTACAATGAGCAGTTCTTC. It specifies CATRKLAGGPYNEQFF.

This clonotype occurred a few times. The chain links TRBV9 to TRBJ2-1; D remains ambiguous. Germline CDR1 is SGDLS and CDR2 is YYNGEE. V was cut by 0 bases and J by 8 bases, with 3 bases left in between. The CDR3 runs to 11 residues. CDR3 sequence: CASSVADEQFF. The DNA of the CDR3 is TGTGCCAGCAGCGTAGCAGATGAGCAGTTCTTC.

This clonotype has just a few counts. The chain employs TRBV6-5 and TRBJ2-2, with 12 bases matching TRBD2. With 4 bases clipped from V and 7 bases from J, the junction kept 7 bases outside the gene matches. Germline-derived CDR1 and CDR2 are MNHEY and SVGAGI. CDR3 length: 16 residues. Here the CDR3 DNA reads TGTGCCAGCAGTTCCGGACTAGCGGGACTTATCGGGGAGCTGTTTTTT. This encodes CASSSGLAGLIGELFF.

This clonotype was seen more than once but under ten times. This chain uses TRBV12-3 or TRBV12-4 with TRBJ2-2; possible D gene TRBD2, 7 bases. CDR3 size: 16 residues. The ends were cut back, 1 base at V and 7 bases at J, with 16 bases in the middle. The CDR3 reads CASSLGASGQLGELFF. The CDR3 nucleotides read TGTGCCAGCAGTTTAGGGGCTAGCGGACAGCTCGGGGAGCTGTTTTTT.

The chain links TRBV3-1 to TRBJ2-5; D unresolved. Germline V CDR1 and CDR2: LGHDT, YNNKEL (reference sequence). The length of the CDR3 is 12 residues. The V gene lost 3 bases and the J gene lost 5 bases, with 7 bases spanning the gap. In DNA form, the CDR3 reads TGTGCCAGCAGCCACAACTCGGAGACCCAGTACTTC. It yields the protein CASSHNSETQYF.

This clonotype was detected many times. The chain uses TRBV20-1 and TRBJ1-5; 8 nucleotides align to TRBD1. CDR3 length: 15 residues. CDR1 and CDR2 (germline): DFQATT, SNEGSKA (reference sequence). V dropped 3 bases and J dropped 5; count of bases not matched to a gene: 9. CDR3 residues: CSASTQGESYQPQHF. CDR3 nucleotides: TGCAGTGCTAGCACACAGGGGGAAAGTTATCAGCCCCAGCATTTT.

This clonotype was picked up many times. The chain employs TRBV12-3 or TRBV12-4 and TRBJ1-1; the D gene is possibly TRBD1 (5 bases). Trimming cost V 0 bases and J 5 bases, with 7 bases left between them. The CDR3 spans 13 residues. The chain's CDR3 is CASSLARATEAFF. In DNA form, the CDR3 reads TGTGCCAGCAGTTTAGCCAGGGCGACTGAAGCTTTCTTT.

In this sample, this clonotype turned up many times. The chain uses TRBV5-1 and TRBJ2-1, with a tentative D call TRBD1 (6 bases). The CDR3 sequence is 16 residues long. Germline V gives CDR1 SGHRS, CDR2 YFSETQ. Trimming cost V 0 bases and J 3 bases, with 13 bases left between them. The CDR3 protein is CASSLATGLFYNEQFF. The CDR3 DNA follows: TGCGCCAGCAGCTTGGCCACAGGGTTGTTCTACAATGAGCAGTTCTTC.

The gene calls are TRBV2 and TRBJ2-7; possible D gene TRBD2, 6 bases. The CDR3 consists of 14 residues. The germline V gene encodes CDR1 SNHLY and CDR2 FYNNEI. V was cut by 4 bases and J by 3 bases, with 13 bases left in between. The CDR3 here is CASSGIAARYEQYF. The CDR3 coding sequence is TGTGCCAGCAGTGGGATAGCGGCGCGCTACGAGCAGTACTTC. Filled out from reference TRBV2 and TRBJ2-7, the complete variable domain reads EPEVTQTPSHQVTQMGQEVILRCVPISNHLYFYWYRQILGQKVEFLVSFYNNEISEKSEIFDDQFSVERPDGSNFTLKIRSTKLEDSAMYFCASSGIAARYEQYFGPGTRLTVT.

This sequence joins TRBV12-3 or TRBV12-4 and TRBJ2-7; 9 nucleotides align to TRBD1. V lost 5 bases to trimming and J lost 2 bases; unmatched junction nucleotides: 7. The CDR3 runs to 15 residues. In DNA, the CDR3 is TGTGCCAGCAGTACCTCGGGACAGGGAACCTACGAGCAGTACTTC. Amino acid sequence: CASSTSGQGTYEQYF.

The table lists this clonotype with many counts. The chain couples TRBV25-1 to TRBJ1-1; D is unclear. From germline, CDR1 is MGHDK and CDR2 SYGVNS. Trimming shortened V by 3 bases and J by 1 base, and 9 bases separated the two germline ends. The CDR3 is 14 residues long. This chain's CDR3 is CASSDRSANTEAFF. The CDR3 DNA follows: TGTGCCAGCAGTGACAGGAGCGCGAACACTGAAGCTTTCTTT.

V usage is TRBV12-3 or TRBV12-4 and J usage is TRBJ2-7; a weak D match, TRBD2 (5 bases). With 5 bases removed from V and 4 bases from J, the gap between germline ends came to 12 bases. This CDR3 spans 13 amino acids. In nucleotides, the CDR3 is TGTGCCAGCAGTCCAGACTATTGGTACGAGCAGTACTTC. Its translation: CASSPDYWYEQYF.